The TCR beta chain under discussion was sequenced for a study of T cells in Graves' hyperthyroidism and ophthalmopathy. It was RNA transcripts that yielded the amplified TCR beta CDR3 regions. Carried out on the TCR CDR3, a first-round RT-PCR used the HTBI primer set. One entry per CDR3 protein results from TCRdb running MiXCR on the multiplex PCR reads. The sample includes around 300,000 distinct CDR3 sequences, less than 15% of them seen just once. The CDR3 runs 17 residues. CDR1 is SGHRS and CDR2 is YFSETQ in the germline V gene. The ends were cut back, 4 bases at V and 1 base at J, with 21 bases in the middle. In this sample, this clonotype turned up many times.

The rearrangement uses TRBV5-1 and TRBJ2-7; D is perhaps TRBD1 or TRBD2 (6 bases each). The sequence was collected from a woman under 40 with Graves' hyperthyroidism that later progressed to Graves' ophthalmopathy. The sequenced material came from blood. The CDR3, as DNA: TGCGCCAGCAGCGGATCCCGGGACGGGGGCGAGTCCTACGAGCAGTACTTC. The encoded protein is CASSGSRDGGESYEQYF. Drawing the rest from reference TRBV5-1 and TRBJ2-7, the complete variable domain is KAGVTQTPRYLIKTRGQQVTLSCSPISGHRSVSWYQQTPGQGLQFLFEYFSETQRNKGNFPGRFSGRQFSNSRSEMNVSTLELGDSALYLCASSGSRDGGESYEQYFGPGTRLTVT.